The 28 T cell receptor beta chains presented below share a single source sample, sequenced in a study of regulatory T cells in long-lasting Graves disease. Building the TCR beta libraries relied on iRepertoire HTBI primers, and CDR3 regions underwent Arm-PCR. TCRdb re-derived calls from the multiplex PCR reads in MiXCR, one entry per CDR3 protein. The repertoire holds around 470,000 distinct CDR3 sequences, around 15% seen once, with under 20% in the top ten. Time point: newly diagnosed GD, antithyroid drugs for less than 3 months. The TCR library was made from RNA that had been extracted from PBMCs in TRIzol. These data are also associated with another study on T cells in Graves' hyperthyroidism and ophthalmopathy.

The input for sequencing was peripheral blood mononuclear cells (PBMCs), taken at new diagnosis, from a patient treated with antithyroid drugs. Every receptor here comes from a woman aged 45-65 years with Graves disease.

This clonotype was counted ten times or more. The chain links TRBV5-1 to TRBJ1-4; 7 bases agree with TRBD1. Unmatched junction bases numbered 5, after V lost 1 base and J lost 5 bases. The CDR3 consists of 15 residues. Germline V gene lookup returns CDR1 SGHRS and CDR2 YFSETQ. CDR3 in DNA: TGCGCCAGCAGCTTGATGGGGACAGAGAATGAAAAACTGTTTTTT. This sequence encodes CASSLMGTENEKLFF. Complete variable domain (other parts from reference TRBV5-1 and TRBJ1-4): KAGVTQTPRYLIKTRGQQVTLSCSPISGHRSVSWYQQTPGQGLQFLFEYFSETQRNKGNFPGRFSGRQFSNSRSEMNVSTLELGDSALYLCASSLMGTENEKLFFGSGTQLSVL.

At least ten counts were recorded for this clonotype. V is TRBV19 and J is TRBJ2-3; 8 bases fit TRBD2. This CDR3 contains 15 residues. Germline CDR1 LNHDA, CDR2 SQIVND (reference sequence). The J segment lost 2 bases and the V segment lost 8 bases, leaving 9 bases of the junction unmatched. The CDR3 reads CASSPQAGVTDTQYF. Written as DNA, the CDR3 is TGTGCCAGTTCTCCCCAAGCGGGAGTCACAGATACGCAGTATTTT. Complete variable domain (other parts from reference TRBV19 and TRBJ2-3): DGGITQSPKYLFRKEGQNVTLSCEQNLNHDAMYWYRQDPGQGLRLIYYSQIVNDFQKGDIAEGYSVSREKKESFPLTVTSAQKNPTAFYLCASSPQAGVTDTQYFGPGTRLTVL.

In this sample, this clonotype turned up many times. The chain carries TRBV7-7 and TRBJ2-1; D unclear. Germline assignment: CDR1 SSHAT and CDR2 FNYEAQ (reference sequence). The germline V and J ends were trimmed by 5 bases and 4 bases, with 9 bases remaining between them. The CDR3 has 13 residues. The CDR3 spells CASSTREYNEQFF. CDR3 bases: TGTGCCAGCAGCACCCGAGAATACAATGAGCAGTTCTTC.

About this clonotype: This may be a read error, as it is one base from a much larger clone. J is TRBJ2-7 and V is TRBV3-1; 10 positions match TRBD1. In germline, CDR1 is LGHDT, CDR2 YNNKEL (reference sequence). The CDR3 has 14 residues. Here the CDR3 DNA reads TGTGCCGGCAGCCAAGGGACAGGGGTCTGGGAGCAGTACTTC. This gives the protein CAGSQGTGVWEQYF.

In regard to this clonotype: A much bigger clone sits one base away, suggesting this may be a read error. The chain links TRBV27 to TRBJ2-7; D ambiguous. The CDR3 extends over 11 amino acids. Germline values: CDR1 MNHEY, CDR2 SMNVEV (reference sequence). The V and J ends lost 8 bases and 3 bases respectively, with 8 bases between them. The CDR3: CASGSNYEQYF. The DNA of the CDR3 is TGTGCCAGCGGCTCCAACTACGAGCAGTACTTC.

This clonotype occurred many times. This rearrangement joins TRBV7-2 to TRBJ2-7; maybe TRBD1 (5 bases). The V end was cut by 1 base, the J end by 4 bases, with 14 bases between. This CDR3 comprises 15 residues. Germline CDR1 SGHTA, CDR2 FQGNSA. CDR3 nucleotide sequence: TGTGCCAGCAGCTTAGGGACAAGCAAAGGGTACGAGCAGTACTTC. This encodes CASSLGTSKGYEQYF.

The gene calls are TRBV6-1 and TRBJ2-2, with D unresolved. Germline V gene lookup returns CDR1 MNHNS and CDR2 SASEGT. Trimming removed 6 bases at V and 1 base at J, with 6 bases between. The CDR3 extends over 13 amino acids. CDR3: CASSGLNTGELFF. CDR3 nucleotides: TGTGCCAGCAGCGGGTTGAACACCGGGGAGCTGTTTTTT.

Ten or more counts support this clonotype. This chain connects TRBV7-9 to TRBJ2-5; D not certain. CDR3 length equals 13 residues. CDR1 is SEHNR and CDR2 is FQNEAQ in the germline V gene (reference sequence). Trimming took 5 bases from V and 8 from J, leaving 15 bases between them. CDR3 region: CASSIQGPETQYF. The CDR3 nucleotides are TGTGCCAGCAGCATTCAAGGCCCAGAAACCCAGTACTTC.

The sample holds many counts of this clonotype. The rearrangement links TRBV12-3 or TRBV12-4 to TRBJ2-5; no definite D call. The CDR3 consists of 15 residues. V lost 3 bases and J 2 bases, leaving 13 bases between the germline ends. The CDR3 is CASSFLGSEQETQYF. The CDR3 nucleotides are TGTGCCAGCAGTTTTCTTGGGTCGGAGCAAGAGACCCAGTACTTC.

The J gene is TRBJ2-3, the V gene TRBV14; D is undetermined. CDR1 is SGHDN and CDR2 is FVKESK in the germline V gene. The V gene lost 4 bases and the J gene lost 7 bases, with 12 bases spanning the gap. The CDR3 is 13 residues long. CDR3 sequence: CASSRRGVYTQYF. CDR3 in DNA: TGTGCCAGCAGCCGCCGTGGGGTTTATACGCAGTATTTT.

In its sample, this clonotype was seen many times. The genes are TRBV7-9 and TRBJ2-7, with D possibly matching TRBD2 (6 bases). Trimming stripped 5 bases from V and 3 bases from J, with 14 bases between. The CDR3 is made up of 14 amino acids. Germline V gene data show CDR1 as SEHNR and CDR2 as FQNEAQ (reference sequence). The CDR3 reads CASSTTGLLYEQYF. The CDR3 nucleotides read TGTGCCAGCAGCACAACGGGACTCCTCTACGAGCAGTACTTC.

This chain uses TRBV24-1 with TRBJ2-7, with 10 bases identical to TRBD1. V was clipped by 4 bases and J by 7 bases; unmatched bases: 12. This CDR3 spans 16 amino acids. Germline V gene data show CDR1 as KGHDR and CDR2 as SFDVKD. CDR3 residues: CATSDPSTGGSGEQYF. The CDR3 DNA reads TGTGCCACCAGTGACCCCTCGACAGGGGGCTCAGGGGAGCAGTACTTC.

This rearrangement joins TRBV28 to TRBJ2-7; 13 nucleotides line up with TRBD2. The CDR3 runs 14 residues. Trimming at V came to 6 bases and at J to 10 bases, leaving 9 bases not matched to a gene. Germline CDR1 and CDR2: MDHEN and SYDVKM. In DNA form, the CDR3 reads TGTGCCAGCAGGGCCCCTCGGACTAGCGGGAGCCAGTACTTC. Its protein is CASRAPRTSGSQYF. Together with reference TRBV28 and TRBJ2-7, the CDR3 gives the full variable domain: DVKVTQSSRYLVKRTGEKVFLECVQDMDHENMFWYRQDPGLGLRLIYFSYDVKMKEKGDIPEGYSVSREKKERFSLILESASTNQTSMYLCASRAPRTSGSQYFGPGTRLTVT.

This clonotype was detected once. The chain is built from TRBV18 and TRBJ2-7; 7 nucleotides agree with TRBD1. V shed 3 bases and J 0 bases; nucleotides not matched to a gene: 5. Looked up from germline, CDR1 is KGHSH and CDR2 is LQKENI. The CDR3 consists of 15 residues. CDR3 sequence reads: CASSPVQGSSYEQYF. Written as DNA, the CDR3 is TGTGCCAGCTCACCCGTACAGGGGAGCTCCTACGAGCAGTACTTC.

In its sample, this clonotype was seen many times. The chain joins TRBV29-1 to TRBJ1-2; D may be TRBD1 (6 bases). Germline CDR1 reads SQVTM; CDR2 reads ANQGSEA. The CDR3 consists of 15 residues. The germline V and J ends were trimmed by 0 bases and 0 bases, with 11 bases remaining between them. CDR3 nucleotide sequence: TGCAGCGTTGAAGATCTGGGGGCGGCTAACTATGGCTACACCTTC. Protein sequence: CSVEDLGAANYGYTF.

This clonotype was seen many times. The chain combines TRBV27 with TRBJ1-5; unclear D gene. The CDR3 has 14 amino acids. In germline, CDR1 is MNHEY, CDR2 SMNVEV (reference sequence). V was trimmed by 6 bases and J by 3 bases, leaving 12 bases between them. CDR3 in amino acids: CASREIGVNQPQHF. The CDR3, as DNA: TGTGCCAGCAGAGAGATCGGGGTCAATCAGCCCCAGCATTTT.

This clonotype was counted at least ten times. J is TRBJ2-1 and V is TRBV20-1, with TRBD1 matching 7 bases. CDR3 length: 14 residues. CDR1 and CDR2 (germline): DFQATT, SNEGSKA (reference sequence). J gave up 4 bases and V 6 bases, and 9 bases lay outside the gene matches. The CDR3 region has the DNA TGCAGTGCCCGTGACAGGGTTGAGTACAATGAGCAGTTCTTC. This encodes CSARDRVEYNEQFF.

In its sample, this clonotype was seen many times. The J gene is TRBJ2-7, the V gene TRBV11-2; 7 nucleotides line up with TRBD2. Looked up from germline, CDR1 is SGHAT and CDR2 is FQNNGV. The CDR3 contains 16 residues. After removal of 1 base from V and 6 bases from J, the junction contained 12 bases not matched to a gene. The CDR3 loop reads CASSLGEGGRAGEQYF. CDR3 in DNA: TGTGCCAGCAGCTTAGGGGAAGGAGGGAGGGCCGGCGAGCAGTACTTC.

This clonotype has just a few counts. The chain carries TRBV7-2 and TRBJ2-7, with 7 bases that match TRBD2. This CDR3 comprises 14 residues. Losses at the gene ends were 7 bases for V and 3 bases for J; bases not matched to a gene: 9. Germline lookup yields CDR1 SGHTA and CDR2 FQGNSA. CDR3 DNA sequence: TGTGCCAGCAACCCGGGAGGTAGCATCTACGAGCAGTACTTC. It encodes CASNPGGSIYEQYF.

A note on this clonotype: This may arise from a read error, as a much more abundant clone is one base away. The V call is TRBV13, the J call TRBJ2-7; D not certain. Germline V gene lookup returns CDR1 PRHDT and CDR2 FYEKMQ (reference sequence). V shed 5 bases and J shed 3 bases, with 20 bases lying between them. The CDR3 length is 16 residues. The CDR3 coding sequence is TGTGCCAGCAGCGATTCGATCGACGCCTTGGGCTACGAGCAGTACTTC. This encodes CASSDSIDALGYEQYF.

V usage is TRBV19 and J usage is TRBJ2-1; 12 bases agree with TRBD1. CDR3 length: 16 residues. The germline gives CDR1 LNHDA, CDR2 SQIVND (reference sequence). Unmatched junction bases numbered 6, after V lost 3 bases and J lost 6 bases. CDR3 DNA: TGTGCCAGTAGTATCCTGAGGGACAGGGGGCTCAATGAGCAGTTCTTC. It yields the protein CASSILRDRGLNEQFF.

The chain links TRBV9 to TRBJ2-7, with a tentative D call TRBD2 (6 bases). CDR1 is SGDLS, CDR2 YYNGEE, per germline. Trimming pared 3 bases from V and 2 bases from J, leaving 12 bases between. This CDR3 region has 14 residues. The chain's CDR3 is CASSGTGLPYEQYF. CDR3 bases: TGTGCCAGCAGCGGAACGGGACTCCCCTACGAGCAGTACTTC.

This clonotype was seen many times. This CDR3 reads CASSLGVDEQFF. The CDR3 nucleotides are TGTGCCAGCAGCTTAGGCGTGGATGAGCAGTTCTTC. The chain joins TRBV11-2 to TRBJ2-1, with no clear D. The V end was cut by 1 base, the J end by 8 bases, with 6 bases between. The CDR3 extends over 12 amino acids. Germline V gene sequence: CDR1 SGHAT, CDR2 FQNNGV.

Turning to this clonotype: Only one base separates this from a far larger clonotype, so it likely reflects a read error. This chain uses TRBV2 with TRBJ1-1, with D unclear. Germline V gives CDR1 SNHLY, CDR2 FYNNEI. The V end was cut by 6 bases, the J end by 1 base, with 6 bases between. CDR3 length: 12 amino acids. The CDR3 here is CASRDQNTEAFF. CDR3 nucleotides: TGTGCCAGCAGGGATCAGAACACTGAAGCTTTCTTT. Supplemented by reference TRBV2 and TRBJ1-1, the full variable domain reads EPEVTQTPSHQVTQMGQEVILRCVPISNHLYFYWYRQILGQKVEFLVSFYNNEISEKSEIFDDQFSVERPDGSNFTLKIRSTKLEDSAMYFCASRDQNTEAFFGQGTRLTVV.

This clonotype was found many times. J is TRBJ1-4 and V is TRBV6-1, with a tentative D call TRBD1 (5 bases). Per germline, CDR1 MNHNS and CDR2 SASEGT. This CDR3 is built from 13 residues. V was shortened by 8 bases and J by 2 bases, with 9 bases between the two germline ends. This CDR3 is CASGRQTNEKLFF. CDR3 sequence (DNA): TGTGCCAGCGGAAGACAGACTAATGAAAAACTGTTTTTT.

Remarks on this clonotype: This could be a read error, since a much larger clone is one nucleotide away. The J gene is TRBJ2-1, the V gene TRBV28; tentative D call: TRBD1 (6 bases). In germline, CDR1 is MDHEN, CDR2 SYDVKM. V shed 4 bases and J shed 7 bases, with 17 bases lying between them. This CDR3 has 15 amino acids. The CDR3 sequence is CASSSTGPGYNEQFF. The CDR3 DNA follows: TGTGCCAGCAGTTCAACAGGGCCGGGCTATAATGAGCAGTTCTTC. Combining the CDR3 with reference TRBV28 and TRBJ2-1 gives the whole variable domain DVKVTQSSRYLVKRTGEKVFLECVQDMDHENMFWYRQDPGLGLRLIYFSYDVKMKEKGDIPEGYSVSREKKERFSLILESASTNQTSMYLCASSSTGPGYNEQFFGPGTRLTVL.

At least ten counts were recorded for this clonotype. V usage is TRBV29-1 and J usage is TRBJ1-1; the D gene is possibly TRBD1 (6 bases). Trimming pared 4 bases from V and 10 bases from J, leaving 13 bases between. The germline V gene encodes CDR1 SQVTM and CDR2 ANQGSEA. The CDR3 length is 11 residues. The DNA of the CDR3 is TGCAGCGTTGTTTCGGGGGCAGGAGCTTTCTTT. Protein product: CSVVSGAGAFF. Full variable domain (remainder filled in from reference TRBV29-1 and TRBJ1-1): SAVISQKPSRDICQRGTSLTIQCQVDSQVTMMFWYRQQPGQSLTLIATANQGSEATYESGFVIDKFPISRPNLTFSTLTVSNMSPEDSSIYLCSVVSGAGAFFGQGTRLTVV.

This clonotype showed up just a few times. J is TRBJ2-7 and V is TRBV2; D remains unclear. In germline, CDR1 is SNHLY, CDR2 FYNNEI. The V end lost 8 bases, the J end lost 2 bases, and 16 bases lay between the germline ends. The CDR3 loop spans 14 amino acids. The CDR3 region is CASLSNGRPYEQYF. Written as DNA, the CDR3 is TGTGCCAGCCTTTCCAATGGTAGACCCTACGAGCAGTACTTC. The full variable domain, rest sourced from reference TRBV2 and TRBJ2-7, is EPEVTQTPSHQVTQMGQEVILRCVPISNHLYFYWYRQILGQKVEFLVSFYNNEISEKSEIFDDQFSVERPDGSNFTLKIRSTKLEDSAMYFCASLSNGRPYEQYFGPGTRLTVT.